These T cell receptor beta chains were read from a single sample in a study of blood T cell repertoires in COVID-19. The repertoire was sequenced with immunoSEQ multiplex PCR; TCRdb's copy has only in-frame clones and lacks some. The sample lists 110,000 to 150,000 clones, 87% occurring once. Source material: PBMCs or T cells enriched from blood (not recorded which). The receptors here all came from a man aged 60 to 69 who had recovered from COVID-19. The CDR3 runs from the conserved cysteine through the conserved F or W. Each record gives: clone size, V gene, D gene, J gene, CDR3 DNA, CDR3 protein. A D gene is named only where the DNA matches it firmly. Rows may omit the clone size; those that give it use once, few, many or a size class.

abundance: once; v_gene: TRBV11-2; d_gene: NA; j_gene: TRBJ2-2; CDR3nt: TGTGCCAGCAGCTTAGTGACTTACACCGGGGAGCTGTTTTTT; CDR3aa: CASSLVTYTGELFF
abundance: NA; v_gene: TRBV7-6; d_gene: TRBD2; j_gene: TRBJ2-2; CDR3nt: TGTGCCAGCAGCTTAGGGGCCCCCCTTACGGAACGGGAGGTCCCCACCGGGGAGCTGTTTTTT; CDR3aa: CASSLGAPLTEREVPTGELFF
abundance: once; v_gene: TRBV24-1; d_gene: NA; j_gene: TRBJ2-2; CDR3nt: TGTGCCACCAGTGGGCAAGCGGGGGAGCTGTTTTTT; CDR3aa: CATSGQAGELFF
abundance: NA; v_gene: TRBV9; d_gene: NA; j_gene: TRBJ2-7; CDR3nt: TGTGCCAGCAGCGTAGGGACAACTGCCTACGAGCAGTACTTC; CDR3aa: CASSVGTTAYEQYF
abundance: NA; v_gene: TRBV30; d_gene: TRBD2; j_gene: TRBJ2-1; CDR3nt: TGTGCCTCCAACACCGGGACTAGTTCTTTCGACAATGAGCAGTTCTTC; CDR3aa: CASNTGTSSFDNEQFF
abundance: once; v_gene: TRBV19; d_gene: TRBD2; j_gene: TRBJ2-5; CDR3nt: TGTGCCAGTGGACTAGCGGGAGAGACCCAGTACTTC; CDR3aa: CASGLAGETQYF
abundance: NA; v_gene: TRBV5-1; d_gene: TRBD1; j_gene: TRBJ2-2; CDR3nt: TGCGCCAGCCACGTGGGGGACAGATACACCGGGGAGCTGTTTTTT; CDR3aa: CASHVGDRYTGELFF
abundance: NA; v_gene: TRBV18; d_gene: NA; j_gene: TRBJ1-1; CDR3nt: TGTGCCAGCTCAAGGGGGGGAAATGGAAACACTGAAGCTTTCTTT; CDR3aa: CASSRGGNGNTEAFF
abundance: NA; v_gene: TRBV7-8; d_gene: NA; j_gene: TRBJ1-5; CDR3nt: TGTGCCAGCAGCTTAGTGGCAGGCAGCAATCAGCCCCAGCATTTT; CDR3aa: CASSLVAGSNQPQHF
abundance: NA; v_gene: TRBV9; d_gene: NA; j_gene: TRBJ1-2; CDR3nt: TGTGCCAGCGAGACGGGAAACTATGGCTACACCTTC; CDR3aa: CASETGNYGYTF
abundance: once; v_gene: TRBV19; d_gene: TRBD2; j_gene: TRBJ2-7; CDR3nt: TGTGCCAGTAGTAGGCTAGCGGGAGTCACCTACGAGCAGTACTTC; CDR3aa: CASSRLAGVTYEQYF
abundance: NA; v_gene: TRBV5-1; d_gene: NA; j_gene: TRBJ2-2; CDR3nt: TGCGCCAGCAGCTTCCATACCGGGGAGCTGTTTTTT; CDR3aa: CASSFHTGELFF
abundance: once; v_gene: TRBV14; d_gene: TRBD2; j_gene: TRBJ2-1; CDR3nt: TGTGCCAGCAGTCTAAAGCGGGGACCCTACAATGAGCAGTTCTTC; CDR3aa: CASSLKRGPYNEQFF
abundance: NA; v_gene: TRBV4-1; d_gene: NA; j_gene: TRBJ2-7; CDR3nt: TGCGCCAGCAGCCAACCGCCACTGCACGAGCAGTACTTC; CDR3aa: CASSQPPLHEQYF
abundance: NA; v_gene: TRBV9; d_gene: NA; j_gene: TRBJ1-2; CDR3nt: TGTGCCAGCAGCGTGGACACTTCAAACTATGGCTACACCTTC; CDR3aa: CASSVDTSNYGYTF
abundance: NA; v_gene: TRBV4-1; d_gene: TRBD1; j_gene: TRBJ2-3; CDR3nt: TGCGCCAGCAGCCAAGATAGGGACAGGGGGGAGTATTTT; CDR3aa: CASSQDRDRGEYF
abundance: once; v_gene: TRBV5-6; d_gene: TRBD1; j_gene: TRBJ2-7; CDR3nt: TGTGCCAGCAGTCCTCAGGGACAGGGGGCGGACGAGCAGTACTTC; CDR3aa: CASSPQGQGADEQYF
abundance: once; v_gene: TRBV11-3; d_gene: NA; j_gene: TRBJ2-3; CDR3nt: TGTGCCAGCAGCCCCGAGGGTGATACGCAGTATTTT; CDR3aa: CASSPEGDTQYF
abundance: NA; v_gene: TRBV30; d_gene: NA; j_gene: TRBJ2-2; CDR3nt: TGTGCCTGGAGTGAACTTAACACCGGGGAGCTGTTTTTT; CDR3aa: CAWSELNTGELFF
abundance: NA; v_gene: TRBV9; d_gene: NA; j_gene: TRBJ1-4; CDR3nt: TGTGCCAGCAGCGTAGCGTCAGTGGGCGAAAAACTGTTTTTT; CDR3aa: CASSVASVGEKLFF
abundance: NA; v_gene: TRBV6-5; d_gene: NA; j_gene: TRBJ1-2; CDR3nt: TGTGCCAGCAGTAGGGGCAACTATGGCTACACCTTC; CDR3aa: CASSRGNYGYTF
abundance: NA; v_gene: TRBV28; d_gene: NA; j_gene: TRBJ2-7; CDR3nt: TGTGCCAGCAGTTCCCGTCCCGGACTACTCTGGCACGAGCAGTACTTC; CDR3aa: CASSSRPGLLWHEQYF
abundance: NA; v_gene: TRBV27; d_gene: TRBD2; j_gene: TRBJ2-7; CDR3nt: TGTGCCAGCAGTTTATCCGGGACTACCGGGTACGAGCAGTACTTC; CDR3aa: CASSLSGTTGYEQYF
abundance: NA; v_gene: TRBV6-5; d_gene: NA; j_gene: TRBJ2-7; CDR3nt: TGTGCCAGCAAGCGGACTAACGCCCACGAGCAGTACTTC; CDR3aa: CASKRTNAHEQYF
abundance: NA; v_gene: TRBV6-6; d_gene: NA; j_gene: TRBJ1-1; CDR3nt: TGTGCCAGCGGGCGAATTGGGACTGAAGCTTTCTTT; CDR3aa: CASGRIGTEAFF
abundance: NA; v_gene: TRBV25-1; d_gene: TRBD1; j_gene: TRBJ2-1; CDR3nt: TGTGCCAGCAGGAGGGACAGTGTTTACAATGAGCAGTTCTTC; CDR3aa: CASRRDSVYNEQFF
abundance: once; v_gene: TRBV5-1; d_gene: TRBD2; j_gene: TRBJ2-7; CDR3nt: TGCGCCAGCAGCGTCGGGACTAGCGGGGGGGCCAGCTACGAGCAGTACTTC; CDR3aa: CASSVGTSGGASYEQYF
abundance: few; v_gene: TRBV28; d_gene: TRBD2; j_gene: TRBJ2-1; CDR3nt: TGTGCCAGCAGGCGGGGGAACAATGAGCAGTTCTTC; CDR3aa: CASRRGNNEQFF
abundance: NA; v_gene: TRBV24-1; d_gene: NA; j_gene: TRBJ2-5; CDR3nt: TGTGCCACCAGTGACCAAACCGCGAGTGGGGGGGCCTTGGAGACCCAGTACTTC; CDR3aa: CATSDQTASGGALETQYF
abundance: NA; v_gene: TRBV21-1; d_gene: NA; j_gene: TRBJ2-5; CDR3nt: TGTGCCAGTATTAGCTGGGGACTAGCTGGACAGACCCAGTACTTC; CDR3aa: CASISWGLAGQTQYF
abundance: NA; v_gene: TRBV28; d_gene: NA; j_gene: TRBJ2-7; CDR3nt: TGTGCCAGCAGTCCCGGAGTTCGCGAGCAGTACTTC; CDR3aa: CASSPGVREQYF
abundance: once; v_gene: TRBV6-6; d_gene: TRBD2; j_gene: TRBJ2-7; CDR3nt: TGTGCCAGCAGTGCTAGCGGGAGATACGAGCAGTACTTC; CDR3aa: CASSASGRYEQYF
abundance: NA; v_gene: TRBV21-1; d_gene: NA; j_gene: TRBJ2-7; CDR3nt: TGTGCCAGCAGCAAACTGAGGGAGGAGCAGTACTTC; CDR3aa: CASSKLREEQYF
abundance: NA; v_gene: TRBV5-4; d_gene: TRBD1; j_gene: TRBJ1-3; CDR3nt: TGTGCCAGCAGCTTAGGAGGCAGGGGGCGATCTGGAAACACCATATATTTT; CDR3aa: CASSLGGRGRSGNTIYF
abundance: NA; v_gene: TRBV29-1; d_gene: TRBD1; j_gene: TRBJ2-7; CDR3nt: TGCAGCGATCAGGACAGGGAAGGTACCTACGAGCAGTACTTC; CDR3aa: CSDQDREGTYEQYF
abundance: NA; v_gene: TRBV7-2; d_gene: TRBD1; j_gene: TRBJ1-2; CDR3nt: TGTGCCATAGAGGCTGGGACAGCTAACTATGGCTACACCTTC; CDR3aa: CAIEAGTANYGYTF
abundance: NA; v_gene: TRBV7-3; d_gene: NA; j_gene: TRBJ1-1; CDR3nt: TGTGCCAGCAGCTTAAGGTCGTGGGGAGGGAACACTGAAGCTTTCTTT; CDR3aa: CASSLRSWGGNTEAFF
abundance: NA; v_gene: TRBV12-3/TRBV12-4; d_gene: NA; j_gene: TRBJ2-3; CDR3nt: TGTGCCAGCGGGGACTGGGGGAGTGATACGCAGTATTTT; CDR3aa: CASGDWGSDTQYF
abundance: NA; v_gene: TRBV19; d_gene: NA; j_gene: TRBJ1-1; CDR3nt: TGTGCCAGTAGTACCAGGGGCAGCACTGAAGCTTTCTTT; CDR3aa: CASSTRGSTEAFF
abundance: NA; v_gene: TRBV4-2; d_gene: TRBD1; j_gene: TRBJ2-5; CDR3nt: TGTGCCAGCAGCCAGCAAACAGGGGGTGGGGAGACCCAGTACTTC; CDR3aa: CASSQQTGGGETQYF
abundance: NA; v_gene: TRBV11-3; d_gene: NA; j_gene: TRBJ2-2; CDR3nt: TGTGCCAGCAGCTTAGCTTTGGCAGGGCGCACCGGGGAGCTGTTTTTT; CDR3aa: CASSLALAGRTGELFF
abundance: NA; v_gene: TRBV2; d_gene: TRBD1; j_gene: TRBJ1-5; CDR3nt: TGTGCCAGCAAGGAGGGGACAGGGGCTCAGCCCCAGCATTTT; CDR3aa: CASKEGTGAQPQHF
abundance: NA; v_gene: TRBV7-9; d_gene: NA; j_gene: TRBJ2-1; CDR3nt: TGTGCCACTCCACAGGGAGTCTTGGATGAGCAGTTCTTC; CDR3aa: CATPQGVLDEQFF
abundance: NA; v_gene: TRBV2; d_gene: NA; j_gene: TRBJ1-6; CDR3nt: TGTGCCAGCAGTGTCCCCCAGGGACCCCTCCACTTT; CDR3aa: CASSVPQGPLHF
abundance: NA; v_gene: TRBV2; d_gene: NA; j_gene: TRBJ1-2; CDR3nt: TGTGCCAGCAGTGAAGCGCTGAGCGGCTACACCTTC; CDR3aa: CASSEALSGYTF
abundance: NA; v_gene: TRBV29-1; d_gene: NA; j_gene: TRBJ1-2; CDR3nt: TGCAGCGTTGAAGCTGGGCAGGGTGCTAACTATGGCTACACCTTC; CDR3aa: CSVEAGQGANYGYTF
abundance: NA; v_gene: TRBV27; d_gene: TRBD1; j_gene: TRBJ2-7; CDR3nt: TGTGCCAGCAGTTTAGCCCGACAGGGGGTAGGGTACGAGCAGTACTTC; CDR3aa: CASSLARQGVGYEQYF
abundance: NA; v_gene: TRBV19; d_gene: NA; j_gene: TRBJ1-2; CDR3nt: TGTGCCAGTAGTGGGGGCCATTATGGCTACACCTTC; CDR3aa: CASSGGHYGYTF
abundance: NA; v_gene: TRBV19; d_gene: NA; j_gene: TRBJ2-5; CDR3nt: TGTGCCAGTAGTCCCACCGACACCTACCGAAGGGAGACCCAGTACTTC; CDR3aa: CASSPTDTYRRETQYF
abundance: NA; v_gene: TRBV29-1; d_gene: NA; j_gene: TRBJ1-2; CDR3nt: TGCAGCGTTGAAGGGACAGACCTCTATGGCTACACCTTC; CDR3aa: CSVEGTDLYGYTF
abundance: NA; v_gene: TRBV6-5; d_gene: TRBD1; j_gene: TRBJ1-2; CDR3nt: TGTGCCAGCAGTTACGACAGGGCTCCTTACGGCTACACCTTC; CDR3aa: CASSYDRAPYGYTF
abundance: NA; v_gene: TRBV11-2; d_gene: NA; j_gene: TRBJ2-7; CDR3nt: TGTGCCAGCAGCTTAGCGCAAGCCGTTTACGAGCAGTACTTC; CDR3aa: CASSLAQAVYEQYF
abundance: NA; v_gene: TRBV5-4; d_gene: NA; j_gene: TRBJ2-6; CDR3nt: TGTGCCAGCAGCTTGAGATTGGGGGCCGGGGCCAACGTCCTGACTTTC; CDR3aa: CASSLRLGAGANVLTF